This T cell receptor (beta chain) originates from a study of shared clonotypes between healthy human individuals. Study overall: Participating donors consisted of two women and a few men aged 18 to 49.

CDR3 length: 15 amino acids. CDR1 is SGHRS and CDR2 is YFSETQ in the germline V gene. V was clipped by 0 bases and J by 4 bases; unmatched bases: 6. In the authors' workflow: Junction-only sequences without quality scores came from ImmunoSEQ, so filtering differed. Clones were sequenced by immunoSEQ multiplex PCR, and TCRdb holds only the in-frame ones, with some missing. From that table come the V and J calls and clone size; the DNA was used to work out D and trimming. The sample gives about 490,000 clones, roughly four fifths of which show up once; roughly 13% is in the top ten. This chain uses TRBV5-1 with TRBJ2-5, with TRBD1 matching 7 bases. The receptor's source is a woman between 40 and 50 years old in good health. Some clones in this sample may be carry-over from other donors' samples. The sequenced sample was PBMCs. DNA for the CDR3: TGCGCCAGCAGCTTGGAAACAGGGGCCGGAGAGACCCAGTACTTC. As protein: CASSLETGAGETQYF.